The 21 T cell receptor beta chains below come from one sample, sequenced in a study of blood T cell repertoires in COVID-19 (dated by TCRdb to 2020 to 2022). The library was prepared using the immunoSEQ multiplex PCR assay. Held by TCRdb, this immuneACCESS table contains in-frame sequences only and omits some clones. Under half of the omission traces to an unresolved V gene where checked; the cause of the rest is unknown. The sample table shows about 110,000 clones, and more than 70% are seen once. The ten biggest clones cover roughly 5% of the sample. Sequencing input: peripheral blood. All receptors derive from a woman in her sixties or seventies with COVID-19, enrolled during active disease.

This clone was seen a few times. The chain recombines TRBV3-1 (or the pseudogene TRBV3-2) with TRBJ1-1, with TRBD1 matching over 7 bases. J gave up 5 bases and V 4 bases, and 4 bases lay outside the gene matches. The germline CDR1 and CDR2 sequences are LGHDT and YNNKEL (reference sequence). CDR3 length: 13 residues. The CDR3 spells CASSPSRGTEAFF. For the CDR3, the DNA is TGTGCCAGCAGCCCGTCCAGGGGGACTGAAGCTTTCTTT.

The chain combines TRBV29-1 with TRBJ1-1; D ambiguous. This CDR3 is built from 14 residues. V was clipped by 4 bases and J by 0 bases, with 12 bases between them. Germline CDR1 is SQVTM and CDR2 is ANQGSEA. CDR3 bases: TGCAGCGTTGCGGGTCACCTGATGAACACTGAAGCTTTCTTT. Translating it yields CSVAGHLMNTEAFF. The full variable domain, in which reference TRBV29-1 and TRBJ1-1 provide the parts outside the CDR3, is SAVISQKPSRDICQRGTSLTIQCQVDSQVTMMFWYRQQPGQSLTLIATANQGSEATYESGFVIDKFPISRPNLTFSTLTVSNMSPEDSSIYLCSVAGHLMNTEAFFGQGTRLTVV.

V and J are TRBV2 and TRBJ1-1, with 9 bases matching TRBD1. With V trimmed by 6 bases and J by 0 bases, 5 bases remained unmatched. The germline V gene has CDR1 SNHLY and CDR2 FYNNEI. The CDR3 spans 15 residues. The CDR3: CASRRDREVNTEAFF. As DNA, the CDR3 is TGTGCCAGCAGACGGGACAGGGAGGTGAACACTGAAGCTTTCTTT.

This clone has only a few counts. The J gene is TRBJ1-5, the V gene TRBV6-4; 7 bases line up with TRBD1. The V segment lost 6 bases and the J segment 5 bases; nucleotides outside the gene matches: 10. The CDR3 totals 15 residues. CDR1 MRHNA and CDR2 SNTAGT come from the germline V gene. The CDR3 loop reads CASRMAGGRDQPQHF. The CDR3 DNA sequence: TGTGCCAGCAGAATGGCAGGGGGACGGGATCAGCCCCAGCATTTT.

The chain is built from TRBV19 and TRBJ1-2; 7 bases agree with TRBD1. There are 15 residues in the CDR3. V trimming: 6 bases; J trimming: 1 base; junction bases outside the gene matches: 8. The germline V gene encodes CDR1 LNHDA and CDR2 SQIVND (reference sequence). This chain's CDR3 is CASRPQGDINYGYTF. The CDR3 DNA reads TGTGCCAGTAGGCCCCAGGGGGATATTAACTATGGCTACACCTTC.

The rearrangement links TRBV5-1 to TRBJ1-1; 8 bases agree with TRBD1. Per germline, CDR1 SGHRS and CDR2 YFSETQ. This CDR3 is built from 15 residues. J lost 3 bases, V lost 4 bases, and 8 bases had no gene match. CDR3 in DNA: TGCGCCAGCAGCCGGACAGGGATTAAGGACACTGAAGCTTTCTTT. Its protein product is CASSRTGIKDTEAFF.

The chain couples TRBV5-1 to TRBJ1-2, with 11 bases lining up with TRBD1. V trimming: 7 bases; J trimming: 6 bases; junction bases outside the gene matches: 11. There are 15 residues in the CDR3. The germline gives CDR1 SGHRS, CDR2 YFSETQ. The chain's CDR3 is CASGGGTGGRNGYTF. CDR3 in DNA: TGCGCCAGCGGAGGCGGGACAGGGGGAAGAAATGGCTACACCTTC.

The V gene is TRBV3-1 (or the pseudogene TRBV3-2), the J gene TRBJ1-4; a weak D match, TRBD1 (6 bases). CDR1 and CDR2 from the germline V gene are LGHDT and YNNKEL (reference sequence). The CDR3 length is 13 residues. Trimming removed 1 base at V and 8 bases at J, with 8 bases between. The CDR3 sequence is CASSQGGGEKLFF. The CDR3 region has the DNA TGTGCCAGCAGCCAAGGAGGGGGAGAAAAACTGTTTTTT.

This chain joins TRBV4-1 and TRBJ1-2; no firm D call. With 1 base removed from V and 0 bases from J, the gap between germline ends came to 15 bases. CDR3 length: 17 amino acids. The germline V gene encodes CDR1 MGHRA and CDR2 YSYEKL. The chain's CDR3 is CASSQGVGEEANYGYTF. CDR3 nucleotides: TGCGCCAGCAGCCAAGGTGTGGGAGAGGAAGCTAACTATGGCTACACCTTC.

The V gene is TRBV6-1, the J gene TRBJ2-7, with D possibly TRBD2 on 5 matching bases. The V end lost 3 bases, the J end lost 1 base, and 10 bases lay between the germline ends. Germline V gene data show CDR1 as MNHNS and CDR2 as SASEGT. The CDR3 consists of 14 residues. The chain's CDR3 is CASSDPGRSYEQYF. The CDR3 DNA sequence: TGTGCCAGCAGTGATCCGGGGAGATCCTACGAGCAGTACTTC.

The chain is built from TRBV2 and TRBJ2-1; 9 nucleotides align to TRBD2. This CDR3 is built from 11 residues. In germline, CDR1 is SNHLY, CDR2 FYNNEI. Losses at the gene ends were 3 bases for V and 14 bases for J; bases not matched to a gene: 2. DNA for the CDR3: TGTGCCAGCAGTGAGTTAGCGGGGGAGTTCTTC. This codes for CASSELAGEFF.

V and J are TRBV3-1 (or the pseudogene TRBV3-2) and TRBJ1-6; D is ambiguous. Trimming stripped 2 bases from V and 0 bases from J, with 11 bases between. The CDR3 has 17 amino acids. Germline V CDR1 and CDR2: LGHDT, YNNKEL (reference sequence). The CDR3 region has the DNA TGTGCCAGCAGCCAATCCCCCGCCAGCTCCTATAATTCACCCCTCCACTTT. Its translation: CASSQSPASSYNSPLHF.

This clone was detected only once. The chain combines TRBV4-2 with TRBJ1-4; D might be TRBD1 (5 bases). There are 16 residues in the CDR3. V was shortened by 4 bases and J by 8 bases, with 20 bases between the two germline ends. The germline gives CDR1 LGHNA, CDR2 YNFKEQ. Here the CDR3 DNA reads TGTGCCAGCAGCCGGTCAGTGGACACTCTTCGGGAAAAACTGTTTTTT. As protein: CASSRSVDTLREKLFF.

The chain employs TRBV7-9 and TRBJ2-2; D possibly corresponds to TRBD2 (5 bases). Trimming shortened V by 6 bases and J by 2 bases, and 13 bases separated the two germline ends. This CDR3 region has 15 residues. The germline CDR1 and CDR2 sequences are SEHNR and FQNEAQ (reference sequence). CDR3 loop: CASSFRTPNTGELFF. CDR3 nucleotides: TGTGCCAGCAGTTTTCGGACTCCTAACACCGGGGAGCTGTTTTTT.

This clone was picked up one time. This chain uses TRBV3-1 (or the pseudogene TRBV3-2) with TRBJ1-1; D is unresolved. There are 14 residues in the CDR3. Trimming stripped 4 bases from V and 4 bases from J, with 13 bases between. Looked up from germline, CDR1 is LGHDT and CDR2 is YNNKEL (reference sequence). CDR3 residues: CASSPSAGSTEAFF. The CDR3 DNA reads TGTGCCAGCAGCCCTTCCGCGGGGAGCACTGAAGCTTTCTTT.

A note on this clone: An end of the junction differs from the germline gene, which may be a read error. The chain recombines TRBV2 with TRBJ2-7; D unclear. The germline V gene has CDR1 SNHLY and CDR2 FYNNEI. The CDR3 length is 15 residues. Here the CDR3 reads CASSEIGATSHEQYF. The DNA of the CDR3 is TGTGCCAGCAGTGAAATTGGAGCGACCTCCCACGAGCAGTACTTC.

The V call is TRBV7-8, the J call TRBJ1-5; 7 positions match TRBD1. The length of the CDR3 is 16 residues. From germline, CDR1 is SGHVS and CDR2 FQNEAQ. V lost 4 bases and J lost 6; bases outside the gene matches: 12. The CDR3 DNA sequence: TGTGCCAGCAGCTCCTCGGGACAGCGGGAGGGTCAGCCCCAGCATTTT. Translating gives CASSSSGQREGQPQHF.

The chain carries TRBV9 and TRBJ1-2; D possibly corresponds to TRBD1 (5 bases). The CDR3 is 14 residues long. Germline lookup yields CDR1 SGDLS and CDR2 YYNGEE. Trimming removed 0 bases from V and 2 bases from J, with 8 bases in between. CDR3 amino acids: CASSVAPGNYGYTF. The CDR3 coding sequence is TGTGCCAGCAGCGTAGCCCCAGGGAACTATGGCTACACCTTC.

This chain connects TRBV27 to TRBJ1-3; D ambiguous. With 0 bases removed from V and 16 bases from J, the gap between germline ends came to 16 bases. The CDR3 is made up of 13 amino acids. Germline lookup yields CDR1 MNHEY and CDR2 SMNVEV (reference sequence). For the CDR3, the DNA is TGTGCCAGCAGTTTATCAAGGATGGGCCTTCTGTATTTT. Protein: CASSLSRMGLLYF.

The chain uses TRBV11-2 and TRBJ2-7, with 8 bases that match TRBD1. The CDR3 has 16 amino acids. Germline lookup yields CDR1 SGHAT and CDR2 FQNNGV. The J segment lost 2 bases and the V segment lost 2 bases, leaving 8 bases of the junction unmatched. The CDR3 nucleotides are TGTGCCAGCAGCTTATATCAGGGGGCACTTCCCTACGAGCAGTACTTC. Residues: CASSLYQGALPYEQYF.

The chain recombines TRBV19 with TRBJ1-4, with a weak D call TRBD1 (6 bases). V was cut by 5 bases and J by 4 bases, with 17 bases left in between. This CDR3 contains 16 residues. From germline, CDR1 is LNHDA and CDR2 SQIVND (reference sequence). CDR3 DNA: TGTGCCAGTAGTGAAGTCGAGGACAGCGTTAATGAAAAACTGTTTTTT. It encodes CASSEVEDSVNEKLFF.